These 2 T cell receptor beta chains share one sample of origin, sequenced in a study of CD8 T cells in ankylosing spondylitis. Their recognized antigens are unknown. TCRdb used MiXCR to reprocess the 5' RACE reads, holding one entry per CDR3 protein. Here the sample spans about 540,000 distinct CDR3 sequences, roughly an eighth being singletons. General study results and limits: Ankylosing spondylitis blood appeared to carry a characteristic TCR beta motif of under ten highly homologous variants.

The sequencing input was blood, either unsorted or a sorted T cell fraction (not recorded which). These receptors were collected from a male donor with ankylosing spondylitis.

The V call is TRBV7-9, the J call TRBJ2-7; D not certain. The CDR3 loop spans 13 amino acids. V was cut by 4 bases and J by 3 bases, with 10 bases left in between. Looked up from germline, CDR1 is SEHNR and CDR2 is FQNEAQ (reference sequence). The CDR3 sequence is CASSYEVIYEQYF. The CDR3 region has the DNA TGTGCCAGCAGCTATGAGGTCATCTACGAGCAGTACTTC.

The CDR3 loop is CASSLSPTGVGLEAEAFF. The CDR3, as DNA: TGTGCCAGCAGCTTATCCCCGACAGGGGTTGGCCTAGAGGCTGAAGCTTTCTTT. The chain uses TRBV11-2 and TRBJ1-1; 8 bases line up with TRBD1. The CDR3 spans 18 residues. Germline CDR1 SGHAT, CDR2 FQNNGV. Trimming cost V 2 bases and J 6 bases; bases outside gene matches: 17.